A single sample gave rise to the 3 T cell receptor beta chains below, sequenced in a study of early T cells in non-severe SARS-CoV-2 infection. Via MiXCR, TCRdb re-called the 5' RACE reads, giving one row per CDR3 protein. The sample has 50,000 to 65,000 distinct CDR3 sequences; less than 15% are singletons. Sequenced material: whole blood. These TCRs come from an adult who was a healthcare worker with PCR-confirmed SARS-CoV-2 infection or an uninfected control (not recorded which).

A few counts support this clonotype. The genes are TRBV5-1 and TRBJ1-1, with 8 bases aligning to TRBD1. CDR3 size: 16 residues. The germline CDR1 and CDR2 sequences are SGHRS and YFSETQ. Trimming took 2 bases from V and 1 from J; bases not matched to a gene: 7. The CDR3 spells CASSFKQGARNTEAFF. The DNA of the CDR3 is TGCGCCAGCAGCTTTAAGCAGGGGGCCCGGAACACTGAAGCTTTCTTT.

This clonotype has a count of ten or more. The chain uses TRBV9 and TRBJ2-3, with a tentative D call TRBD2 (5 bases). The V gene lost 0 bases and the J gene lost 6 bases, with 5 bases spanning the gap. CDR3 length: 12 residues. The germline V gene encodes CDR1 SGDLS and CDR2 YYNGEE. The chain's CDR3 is CASSVGGDTQYF. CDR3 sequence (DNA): TGTGCCAGCAGCGTAGGCGGGGATACGCAGTATTTT.

CDR3 nucleotides: TGCAGTGCTAGAGAGCCGGGGCGGGGGGACACAGATACGCAGTATTTT. It is translated as CSAREPGRGDTDTQYF. V is TRBV20-1 and J is TRBJ2-3, with TRBD2 matching 8 bases. The germline V gene has CDR1 DFQATT and CDR2 SNEGSKA (reference sequence). The CDR3 has 16 amino acids. V lost 0 bases and J lost 2; bases outside the gene matches: 7.